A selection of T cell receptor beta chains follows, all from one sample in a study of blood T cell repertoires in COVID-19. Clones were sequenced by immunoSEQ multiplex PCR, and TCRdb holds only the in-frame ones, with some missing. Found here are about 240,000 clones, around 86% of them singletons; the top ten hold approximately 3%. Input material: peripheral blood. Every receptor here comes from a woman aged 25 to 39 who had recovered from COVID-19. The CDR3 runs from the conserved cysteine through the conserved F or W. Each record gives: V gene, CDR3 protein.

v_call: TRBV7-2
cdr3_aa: CASSFEGQGSSYNSPLHF

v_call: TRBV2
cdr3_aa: CASSGQLIFSTNEKLFF

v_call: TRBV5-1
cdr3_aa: CASSPTVTGANVLTF

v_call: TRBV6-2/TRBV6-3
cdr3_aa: CASSYDRDWEETQYF

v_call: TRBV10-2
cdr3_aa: CASSGQGTDTQYF

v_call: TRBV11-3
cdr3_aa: CASSPYSGGASDTQYF

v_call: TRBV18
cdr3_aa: CASSPTGIYNEQFF

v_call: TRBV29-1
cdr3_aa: CSVQGTGPYEQYF

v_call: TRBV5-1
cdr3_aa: CASSIPGEQYF

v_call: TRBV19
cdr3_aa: CASSIFGQRGGVGGELFF

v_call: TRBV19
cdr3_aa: CASSIQGNSPLHF

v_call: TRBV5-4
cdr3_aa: CASTTRGGAQGYEQYF